The T cell receptor (beta chain) described here comes from a study of shared T cell receptors in the human thymus. Trimming took 3 bases from V and 3 from J; bases not matched to a gene: 14. CDR1 SGDLS and CDR2 YYNGEE come from the germline V gene. This CDR3 is built from 17 residues. Repertoires were generated with immunoSEQ multiplex PCR, while TCRdb's copy carries only in-frame clones and drops some. The repertoire holds 700,000 to 750,000 clones, with over 75% as singletons. The data also belong to a second study, concerning human thymus T cells. That paper notes: Thymic tissue was derived from resections collected during corrective heart surgery. Gene usage for V and J segments appeared biased in thymic and blood repertoires.

The sequenced material came from thymocytes. This sequence was found in a girl under three years old with a congenital heart defect. The chain has TRBV9 and TRBJ2-5, with TRBD2 matching over 7 bases. The CDR3 DNA is TGTGCCAGCAGCGCGGGGGGTGGGAGGGACCTAGAAGAGACCCAGTACTTC. It is translated as CASSAGGGRDLEETQYF.